These 6 T cell receptor beta chains share one sample of origin, sequenced in a study of neurological immune-mediated disorders. MiXCR, run by TCRdb on the 5' RACE reads, gives a single entry per CDR3 protein. Of some 50,000 distinct CDR3 sequences listed, less than 2% are singletons. The sequenced material came from PBMCs. The source is a woman aged 40 to 50 with multiple sclerosis.

This clonotype was counted at least ten times. This sequence joins TRBV21-1 and TRBJ2-2; the D segment call TRBD1 is taken from the table without a DNA check. TRBV21-1 is described as a pseudogene. The CDR3 is 16 residues long. CDR3 loop: CASSSNYSGVTGELFF. The CDR3 DNA reads as TGTGCCAGCAGCTCAAACTATTCAGGGGTCACCGGGGAGCTGTTTTTT.

This clonotype was observed at least ten times. V gene TRBV5-1 combines with J gene TRBJ2-3; D gene uncertain. Germline V gene sequence: CDR1 SGHRS, CDR2 YFSETQ. With 0 bases removed from V and 4 bases from J, the gap between germline ends came to 6 bases. The CDR3 is 13 amino acids. CDR3 sequence reads: CASSLGDADTQYF. The CDR3 nucleotides are TGCGCCAGCAGCTTGGGAGACGCAGATACGCAGTATTTT.

This clonotype was counted at least ten times. The rearrangement links TRBV20-1 to TRBJ1-5; a weak D match, TRBD1 (5 bases). V was shortened by 3 bases and J by 2 bases, with 14 bases between the two germline ends. The CDR3 consists of 15 residues. Germline V lookup: CDR1 DFQATT, CDR2 SNEGSKA (reference sequence). The DNA of the CDR3 is TGCAGTGCTAGTGGGGGGGGAGGAGGCAATCAGCCCCAGCATTTT. Amino acids: CSASGGGGGNQPQHF.

The chain employs TRBV11-3 and TRBJ2-1, with 10 positions matching TRBD2. The CDR3 has 15 residues. Germline values: CDR1 SGHNT, CDR2 YENEEA. J was trimmed by 4 bases and V by 9 bases; bases with no gene match: 9. This CDR3 reads CARSLGLAEYNEQFF. The CDR3 bases are TGTGCCAGAAGCCTCGGACTAGCGGAATACAATGAGCAGTTCTTC.

This clonotype came up many times. V and J are TRBV12-3 or TRBV12-4 and TRBJ2-3; D remains unclear. The CDR3 loop spans 13 amino acids. V was clipped by 7 bases and J by 0 bases, with 8 bases between them. In nucleotides, the CDR3 is TGTGCCAGCACAAGGGCTAGCACAGATACGCAGTATTTT. Translating gives CASTRASTDTQYF.

This clonotype was picked up many times. The chain couples TRBV12-3 or TRBV12-4 to TRBJ1-6; D is ambiguous. With 2 bases removed from V and 9 bases from J, the gap between germline ends came to 8 bases. The CDR3 spans 13 residues. DNA for the CDR3: TGTGCCAGCAGTTTACTGGGAGGTTCACCCCTCCACTTT. This codes for CASSLLGGSPLHF.